Listed below are T cell receptor beta chains from one sample, sequenced in a study of siplizumab effects on memory and regulatory T cells. Assay: immunoSEQ multiplex PCR; the TCRdb copy retains only in-frame clones and omits some. The sample shows about 72,000 clones, more than 80% of them seen only once. Sequenced sample: CD8+ T cells sorted from blood. These receptors were obtained from a human donor in good health. Both conserved end residues are part of each CDR3. A D gene is named only where the DNA matches it firmly. Expanded clones are given a class, and other clones once, few, many or no size at all.

-,TRBV13,TRBJ2-7,-,CASRESGYEQYF,TGTGCCAGCAGGGAAAGCGGATACGAGCAGTACTTC
-,TRBV29-1,TRBJ1-4,-,CSALTEVATNEKLFF,TGCAGCGCCCTGACGGAAGTTGCAACTAATGAAAAACTGTTTTTT
-,TRBV7-3,TRBJ2-3,TRBD2,CASSLGLAGGSDTQYF,TGTGCCAGCAGCTTGGGACTAGCGGGAGGCTCAGATACGCAGTATTTT
-,TRBV5-4,TRBJ2-7,TRBD1,CASRRRGTGSYEQYF,TGTGCCAGCAGGCGACGAGGGACAGGATCCTACGAGCAGTACTTC
once,TRBV11-2,TRBJ2-5,-,CASSLMTVVDQYF,TGTGCCAGCAGCTTGATGACTGTCGTGGACCAGTACTTC
-,TRBV7-9,TRBJ2-5,TRBD1,CASSLGQGKETQYF,TGTGCCAGCAGCTTAGGACAGGGGAAAGAGACCCAGTACTTC
few,TRBV19,TRBJ1-2,-,CASMAGHYGYTF,TGTGCCAGTATGGCAGGGCACTATGGCTACACCTTC
-,TRBV29-1,TRBJ1-5,-,CSVIIQGNQPQHF,TGCAGCGTTATTATCCAGGGTAATCAGCCCCAGCATTTT
-,TRBV30,TRBJ2-1,-,CAWAGLAAYNEQFF,TGTGCCTGGGCGGGACTGGCGGCCTACAATGAGCAGTTCTTC
once,TRBV7-6,TRBJ2-1,TRBD2,CASSLGTSGAHDEQFF,TGTGCCAGCAGCTTAGGGACTAGCGGGGCCCACGATGAGCAGTTCTTC
-,TRBV5-1,TRBJ2-3,TRBD2,CASSLESSGSWTDTQYF,TGCGCCAGCAGCTTGGAATCTAGCGGGAGCTGGACAGATACGCAGTATTTT
-,TRBV11-2,TRBJ2-5,-,CASSFLEETQYF,TGTGCCAGCAGCTTTTTAGAAGAGACCCAGTACTTC
-,TRBV11-2,TRBJ2-1,-,CASSPELAYEQFF,TGTGCCAGCAGCCCGGAGCTAGCGTATGAGCAGTTCTTC
-,TRBV29-1,TRBJ2-2,-,CSVMATNTGELFF,TGCAGCGTCATGGCAACGAACACCGGGGAGCTGTTTTTT
-,TRBV5-1,TRBJ1-2,-,CASSSREDGYGYTF,TGCGCCAGCAGCTCCCGGGAGGACGGCTATGGCTACACCTTC
-,TRBV10-3,TRBJ2-3,TRBD2,CAISELGGMGDTQYF,TGTGCCATCAGTGAGTTGGGAGGGATGGGAGATACGCAGTATTTT
-,TRBV18,TRBJ1-2,-,CASSPGSYGYTF,TGTGCCAGCTCACCGGGCAGCTATGGCTACACCTTC
-,TRBV10-2,TRBJ2-7,-,CASGTLSYEQYF,TGCGCCAGCGGGACTCTCTCCTACGAGCAGTACTTC
-,TRBV7-6,TRBJ2-7,TRBD2,CASSLSTSGNEQYF,TGTGCCAGCAGCTTATCGACTAGCGGCAACGAGCAGTACTTC
once,TRBV5-6,TRBJ2-7,TRBD2,CASSLGGSGYEQYF,TGTGCCAGCAGCTTGGGCGGGAGTGGGTACGAGCAGTACTTC
once,TRBV7-9,TRBJ1-1,-,CASSSTLNTEAFF,TGTGCCAGCAGCTCGACACTGAACACTGAAGCTTTCTTT
-,TRBV4-1,TRBJ2-2,-,CASSQEVRSGMAGELFF,TGCGCCAGCAGCCAAGAAGTCCGGTCAGGGATGGCCGGGGAGCTGTTTTTT
-,TRBV29-1,TRBJ2-1,-,CSVHNSTGAGDEQFF,TGCAGCGTCCACAACTCGACGGGGGCAGGGGATGAGCAGTTCTTC
-,TRBV7-2,TRBJ2-3,TRBD1,CASSLRNTGGDSDTQYF,TGTGCCAGCAGCTTAAGGAATACAGGGGGCGATTCAGATACGCAGTATTTT
-,TRBV25-1,TRBJ2-1,-,CASSDFHGSNNEQFF,TGTGCCAGCAGTGACTTCCACGGGAGTAACAATGAGCAGTTCTTC
-,TRBV19,TRBJ2-7,TRBD2,CASMSIGSSGRGRYEQYF,TGTGCCAGTATGTCCATCGGGAGTAGCGGGAGGGGACGCTACGAGCAGTACTTC
few,TRBV4-1,TRBJ1-1,-,CASSQDHGGVNTEAFF,TGCGCCAGCAGCCAAGATCATGGGGGTGTAAACACTGAAGCTTTCTTT
-,TRBV6-1,TRBJ2-7,TRBD1,CASSWDRGGEQYF,TGTGCCAGCAGTTGGGACAGGGGTGGTGAGCAGTACTTC
-,TRBV7-9,TRBJ2-5,TRBD2,CASSFFSSGRGETQYF,TGTGCCAGCAGCTTCTTCTCTAGCGGGAGAGGTGAGACCCAGTACTTC
-,TRBV2,TRBJ2-2,-,CASRRRVTGELFF,TGTGCCAGCAGGCGCAGGGTGACCGGGGAGCTGTTTTTT
-,TRBV13,TRBJ2-7,-,CASSLSEEQYF,TGTGCCAGCAGCTTATCAGAGGAGCAGTACTTC
-,TRBV7-7,TRBJ2-7,TRBD1,CASSLVPGGDEQYF,TGTGCTAGCAGCTTAGTGCCAGGGGGAGACGAGCAGTACTTC
-,TRBV5-1,TRBJ2-2,-,CASSGTVNTGELFF,TGCGCCAGCAGCGGAACGGTGAACACCGGGGAGCTGTTTTTT
-,TRBV5-1,TRBJ1-4,-,CASSLSGVPRTPNEKLFF,TGCGCCAGCAGCCTATCCGGCGTCCCGCGGACACCTAATGAAAAACTGTTTTTT
-,TRBV7-2,TRBJ2-7,-,CASSFSPGVYEQYF,TGTGCCAGCAGCTTTTCCCCAGGGGTCTACGAGCAGTACTTC
-,TRBV7-9,TRBJ2-2,TRBD1,CASSSSSWVGQGRTGELFF,TGTGCCAGCAGCTCCTCTTCGTGGGTCGGACAGGGGCGCACCGGGGAGCTGTTTTTT
-,TRBV27,TRBJ2-3,TRBD2,CASRPQRGGDTSTDTQYF,TGTGCCAGCAGGCCTCAGCGGGGGGGCGACACTAGCACAGATACGCAGTATTTT
once,TRBV9,TRBJ1-5,-,CASSPSVVNQPQHF,TGTGCCAGCAGCCCGAGTGTAGTGAATCAGCCCCAGCATTTT
-,TRBV21-1,TRBJ2-7,-,CASSNHRIYEQYF,TGTGCCAGCAGCAATCACAGAATCTACGAGCAGTACTTC
-,TRBV19,TRBJ2-1,-,CASSIGLLERATYNEQFF,TGTGCCAGTAGTATAGGGCTCTTGGAGAGGGCCACTTACAATGAGCAGTTCTTC
-,TRBV7-9,TRBJ1-3,TRBD1,CASSLVLQGRGNTIYF,TGTGCCAGCAGCTTAGTCCTACAGGGGAGAGGAAACACCATATATTTT
few,TRBV6-6,TRBJ2-7,-,CASGFVEEQYF,TGTGCCAGCGGGTTCGTCGAGGAGCAGTACTTC
-,TRBV2,TRBJ2-7,-,CASMTEPREQYF,TGTGCCAGCATGACGGAGCCTAGGGAGCAGTACTTC
once,TRBV6-6,TRBJ1-5,-,CASSYSFNPQSQHF,TGTGCCAGCAGTTACTCTTTTAATCCACAGTCCCAGCATTTT
-,TRBV27,TRBJ1-5,TRBD1,CASSSRQGQSNQPQHF,TGTGCCAGCAGTAGCCGACAGGGACAAAGCAATCAGCCCCAGCATTTT